The entry that follows covers one T cell receptor (beta chain) sequence. Its matching antigen is unknown. The protocol was immunoSEQ multiplex PCR, while the TCRdb copy is restricted to in-frame clones and leaves out a portion. The data show roughly 150,000 clones, roughly 91% seen once. The germline V gene has CDR1 SGHRS and CDR2 YFSETQ. With V trimmed by 4 bases and J by 3 bases, 8 bases remained unmatched. This CDR3 comprises 15 residues. The entry originates in a study of T cell responses to AZD1222 COVID-19 vaccine. Findings and caveats of the study: At 160-218 and 743-854, vaccine-associated CD4 TCRs were dominant, and they spanned spike.

The chain links TRBV5-1 to TRBJ2-7; 9 bases match TRBD1. This specimen was peripheral blood, taken 28 days after the second AZD1222 dose. The source of this sequence is an adult who received the AZD1222 COVID-19 vaccine. CDR3 nucleotides: TGCGCCAGCAGCCCGATTCCGGGACAGGGCTACGAGCAGTACTTC. As protein: CASSPIPGQGYEQYF.